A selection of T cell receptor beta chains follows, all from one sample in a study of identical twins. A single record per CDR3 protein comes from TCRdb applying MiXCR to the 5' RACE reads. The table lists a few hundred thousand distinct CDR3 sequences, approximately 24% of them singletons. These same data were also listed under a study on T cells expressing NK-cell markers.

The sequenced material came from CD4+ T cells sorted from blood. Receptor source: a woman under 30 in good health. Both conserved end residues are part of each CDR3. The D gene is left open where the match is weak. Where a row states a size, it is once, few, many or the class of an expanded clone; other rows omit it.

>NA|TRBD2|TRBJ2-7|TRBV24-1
TGTGCCACCAGTGATTCTCATAGCGGGAGCTACGAGCAGTACTTC
CATSDSHSGSYEQYF
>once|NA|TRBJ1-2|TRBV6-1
TGTGCCAGCAGCCCCGACCCCCTAATCTATGGCTACACCTTC
CASSPDPLIYGYTF
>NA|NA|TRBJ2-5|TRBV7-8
TGTGCCAGCAGCTTAGCAGAATCTAGGCTGGCCCAGTACTTC
CASSLAESRLAQYF
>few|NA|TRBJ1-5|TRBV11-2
TGTGCCAGCAGCTTAGAGGGTTATTATCAGCCCCAGCATTTT
CASSLEGYYQPQHF
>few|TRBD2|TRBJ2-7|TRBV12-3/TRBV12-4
TGTGCCAGCAGTCCACCGCGGGAGGCCCCCGAGCAGTACTTC
CASSPPREAPEQYF
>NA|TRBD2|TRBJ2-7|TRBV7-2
TGTGCCAGCAGCGTAAGCGGGAGTAGCTCCTACGAGCAGTACTTC
CASSVSGSSSYEQYF
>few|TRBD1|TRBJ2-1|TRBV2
TGTGCCAGCTCGTGGGGACAGACCTACAATGAGCAGTTCTTC
CASSWGQTYNEQFF
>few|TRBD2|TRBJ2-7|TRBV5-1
TGCGCCAGCAGGAGACTAGCGGAGTCCTACGAGCAGTACTTC
CASRRLAESYEQYF
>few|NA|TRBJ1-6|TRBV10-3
TGTGCCATCAGAGGCGAAATTGGAAATTCACCCCTCCACTTT
CAIRGEIGNSPLHF
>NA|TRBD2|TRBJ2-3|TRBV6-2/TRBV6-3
TGTGCCAGCAGACTAGCGGGGTACACAGATACGCAGTATTTT
CASRLAGYTDTQYF
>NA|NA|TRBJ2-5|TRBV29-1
TGCAGCGTTGATATGTACCAAGAGACCCAGTACTTC
CSVDMYQETQYF
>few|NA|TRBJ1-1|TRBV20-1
TGCAGTGCTAGAGAACACACGAACACTGAAGCTTTCTTT
CSAREHTNTEAFF
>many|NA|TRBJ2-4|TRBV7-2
TGTGCCAGCAGCTTAAACGCCGCCAACATTCAGTACTTC
CASSLNAANIQYF
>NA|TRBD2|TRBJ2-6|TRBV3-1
TGTGCCAGCAGCCTCCCTAGCGGGAGTACCGGGGCCAACGTCCTGACTTTC
CASSLPSGSTGANVLTF
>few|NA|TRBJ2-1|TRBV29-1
TGCAGCGTTGAAGAAAGTGCTCGGCACTTCTTC
CSVEESARHFF
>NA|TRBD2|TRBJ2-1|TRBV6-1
TGTGCCAGCAGTGCCGGGACTATCCCGTTCAATGAGCAGTTCTTC
CASSAGTIPFNEQFF
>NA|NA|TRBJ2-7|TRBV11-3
TGTGCCAGCAGCTTAGAGAGGGGAAGAACCTACGAGCAGTACTTC
CASSLERGRTYEQYF
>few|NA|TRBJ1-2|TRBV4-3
TGCGCCAGCAGCCAAGAACTGCTCTATGGCTACACCTTC
CASSQELLYGYTF
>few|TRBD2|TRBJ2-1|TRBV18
TGTGCCAGCTCACCACCAGTAGCGGGGGGGCCCCATGAGCAGTTCTTC
CASSPPVAGGPHEQFF
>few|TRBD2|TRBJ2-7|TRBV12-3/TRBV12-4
TGTGCCAGCCGGACTAGCGGTTGGGCCTACGAGCAGTACTTC
CASRTSGWAYEQYF
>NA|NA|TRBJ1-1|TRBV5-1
TGCGCCAGCAGCTTGGGGGGCCAATTCACTGAAGCTTTCTTT
CASSLGGQFTEAFF
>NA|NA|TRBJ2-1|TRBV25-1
TGTGCCAGCAGTGAATTTGACAGGTTCAATGAGCAGTTCTTC
CASSEFDRFNEQFF
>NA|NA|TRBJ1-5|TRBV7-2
TGTGCCAGCAGCTTATTAGCAAATCAGCCCCAGCATTTT
CASSLLANQPQHF
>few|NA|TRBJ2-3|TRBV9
TGTGCCAGCAGCCCAGTATCAGATACGCAGTATTTT
CASSPVSDTQYF
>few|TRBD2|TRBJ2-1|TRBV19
TGTGCCAGTAGCGGGAGGGGTGGGTCCTACAATGAGCAGTTCTTC
CASSGRGGSYNEQFF
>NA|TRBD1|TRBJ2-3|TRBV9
TGTGCCAGCAGCGCCCATCCGACAGGGCCTAGCACAGATACGCAGTATTTT
CASSAHPTGPSTDTQYF
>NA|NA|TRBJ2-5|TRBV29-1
TGCAGCGCTACCTCCCAAGAGACCCAGTACTTC
CSATSQETQYF
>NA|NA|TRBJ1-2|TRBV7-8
TGTGCCAGCAGCTTAGCCCGCGGCAGAGAAGGCTACACCTTC
CASSLARGREGYTF
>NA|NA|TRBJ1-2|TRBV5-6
TGTGCCAGCAGCTTGGCAGGATCCAGGCTAGGAGGCTACACCTTC
CASSLAGSRLGGYTF
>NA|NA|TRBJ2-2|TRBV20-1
TGCAGTGCTCATCGGAGGGGGGGCCTCACCGGGGAGCTGTTTTTT
CSAHRRGGLTGELFF
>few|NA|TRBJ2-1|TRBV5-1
TGCGCCAGCAGCCCGAAGGTCCAGGAACACAATGAGCAGTTCTTC
CASSPKVQEHNEQFF
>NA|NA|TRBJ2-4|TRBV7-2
TGTGCCAGCAGCTTAGCTGGGCAGGGGAAAAACATTCAGTACTTC
CASSLAGQGKNIQYF
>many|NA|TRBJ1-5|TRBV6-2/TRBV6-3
TGTGCCAGCAGTTACTCGACGGGAGCTCAGCCCCAGCATTTT
CASSYSTGAQPQHF
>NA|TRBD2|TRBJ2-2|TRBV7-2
TGTGCCAGCAGCAGGACTAGGGAGAACACCGGGGAGCTGTTTTTT
CASSRTRENTGELFF
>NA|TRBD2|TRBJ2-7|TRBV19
TGTGCCAGTAGTTCCCGAACTAGCGGGAGGGCCGGCGAGCAGTACTTC
CASSSRTSGRAGEQYF
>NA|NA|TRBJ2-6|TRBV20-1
TGCAGTGCTTTCCGTCCCGGGGCCAACGTCCTGACTTTC
CSAFRPGANVLTF
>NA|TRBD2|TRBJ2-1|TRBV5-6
TGTGCCAGCAGCTTGGTGGGGCTAGCGGGAAATGAGCAGTTCTTC
CASSLVGLAGNEQFF
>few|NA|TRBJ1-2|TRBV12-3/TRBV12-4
TGTGCCAGCAGTCGAGGGGAAGTCGGCTACACCTTC
CASSRGEVGYTF
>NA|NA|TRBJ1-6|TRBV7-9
TGTGCCAGCAGCTCCGGACGCAGCTCCTATAATTCACCCCTCCACTTT
CASSSGRSSYNSPLHF
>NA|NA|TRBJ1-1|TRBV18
TGTGCCAGCTCACCCCCGACTAGCGGTTTAACCGAAGCTTTCTTT
CASSPPTSGLTEAFF
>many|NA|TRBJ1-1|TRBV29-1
TGCAGCGTTCGGGTCAACACTGAAGCTTTCTTT
CSVRVNTEAFF
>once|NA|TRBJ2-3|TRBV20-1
TGCAGTGCTAGAGATGAAGGACCAGATACGCAGTATTTT
CSARDEGPDTQYF
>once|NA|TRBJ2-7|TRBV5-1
TGCGCCAGCAGCCACACCGTAGGGTCCTACGAGCAGTACTTC
CASSHTVGSYEQYF
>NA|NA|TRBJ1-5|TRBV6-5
TGTGCCAGCAGTTACCGTGGGGGGCCCCAGCATTTT
CASSYRGGPQHF
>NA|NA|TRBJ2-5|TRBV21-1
TGTGCCAGCAGCAAAGGACAGGGCCAAGAGACCCAGTACTTC
CASSKGQGQETQYF
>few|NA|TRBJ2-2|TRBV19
TGTGCCAGTAGCTTTAGTCTGGGAACGACCGGGGAGCTGTTTTTT
CASSFSLGTTGELFF
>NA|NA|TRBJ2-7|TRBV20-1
TGCAGTGCTAGAGATCCCAGCGGCCCCTACGAGCAGTACTTC
CSARDPSGPYEQYF
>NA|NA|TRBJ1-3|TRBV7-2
TGTGCCAGCAGCTTAGCCAGGAGCCGTGGAAACACCATATATTTT
CASSLARSRGNTIYF
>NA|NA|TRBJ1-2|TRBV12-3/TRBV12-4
TGTGCCAGCAGTTTTCACAGCGGGTCGGACTATGGCTACACCTTC
CASSFHSGSDYGYTF
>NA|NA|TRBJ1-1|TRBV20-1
TGCAGTGCTAGAACAGGGAATGGGGCTGAAGCTTTCTTT
CSARTGNGAEAFF
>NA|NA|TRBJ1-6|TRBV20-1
TGCAGTGCTATAAACTCCCCCTTTTCTGATTCACCCCTCCACTTT
CSAINSPFSDSPLHF
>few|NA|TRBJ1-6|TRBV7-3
TGTGCCAGCAGCTTAAGGGGGGGTGCCTATAATTCACCCCTCCACTTT
CASSLRGGAYNSPLHF
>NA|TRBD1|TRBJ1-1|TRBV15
TGTGCCACCAGCGCCCAGACAGGGATTACTGAAGCTTTCTTT
CATSAQTGITEAFF
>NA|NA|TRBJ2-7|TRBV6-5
TGTGCCAGCAGCCGACAGACCGGGCGGCAGTACTTC
CASSRQTGRQYF
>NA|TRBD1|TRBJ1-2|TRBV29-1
TGCAGCGTTGATCTCAGGCAACAGGGGCGCGGCTACACCTTC
CSVDLRQQGRGYTF
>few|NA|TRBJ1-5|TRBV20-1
TGCAGTGCTAGACCTAACGATATCCAGCCCCAGCATTTT
CSARPNDIQPQHF
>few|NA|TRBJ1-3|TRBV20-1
TGCAGTGCTAGAGATTTAGGAGGGATGACCATATATTTT
CSARDLGGMTIYF